Sequencing of this T cell receptor (beta chain) was carried out in a study of CD8+CD57+ T cells in acquired aplastic anemia. Genomic DNA acted as the template from which TCR beta VDJ combination and CDR3 sequence profiling were carried out. Via MiXCR, TCRdb re-called the reads, giving one row per CDR3 protein. The sample gives over 250,000 distinct CDR3 sequences, roughly 53% of which show up once; roughly 1.3% is in the top ten. Whole-study findings and limits: Almost 30 shared CD8+ CDR3s appeared highly expressed within patients' immunodominant clones.

A remark on this clonotype: No antigen is known for it.

In patients chosen for sequencing, flow cytometry had shown CD8+CD57+ cell expansion. The sequenced sample consisted of sorted CD4+, CD8+, or CD8+CD57+ T cells (not recorded which) from PBMCs. The source is a human donor with aplastic anemia.

The CDR3 coding sequence is TGTGCCAGCAGCCCCTCCCCCCACGAGCAGTACTTC. This translates into CASSPSPHEQYF. This chain uses TRBV9 with TRBJ2-7, with D unresolved. In germline, CDR1 is SGDLS, CDR2 YYNGEE. The CDR3 sequence is 12 residues long. With 4 bases removed from V and 5 bases from J, the gap between germline ends came to 10 bases.